These 26 T cell receptor beta chains originate from one sample sequenced in a study of blood T cell repertoires in COVID-19. Profiled with immunoSEQ multiplex PCR; TCRdb holds only in-frame clones, not every one. The data hold over 200,000 clones, with roughly 90% observed a single time. The sample taken for sequencing was peripheral blood. The receptors were sampled from a man in his sixties who had recovered from COVID-19.

V is TRBV10-3 and J is TRBJ1-1; D possibly corresponds to TRBD1 (6 bases). This CDR3 has 16 amino acids. Trimming removed 0 bases from V and 4 bases from J, with 15 bases in between. Germline V lookup: CDR1 ENHRY, CDR2 SYGVKD. As DNA, the CDR3 is TGTGCCATCAGTGAGTCAGGGGGGGAGGGGAGCACTGAAGCTTTCTTT. Encoded protein: CAISESGGEGSTEAFF.

CDR3 in amino acids: CASSHQGANYGYTF. The CDR3 bases are TGTGCCAGCAGCCATCAAGGGGCTAACTATGGCTACACCTTC. This sequence joins TRBV11-2 and TRBJ1-2; the D gene is possibly TRBD1 (5 bases). Germline V lookup: CDR1 SGHAT, CDR2 FQNNGV. Trimming took 5 bases from V and 0 from J, leaving 10 bases between them. The CDR3 totals 14 residues.

The V and J genes are TRBV5-1 and TRBJ2-5; TRBD1 might be the D (5 bases). The ends were cut back, 4 bases at V and 1 base at J, with 8 bases in the middle. This CDR3 region has 13 residues. CDR1 is SGHRS, CDR2 YFSETQ, per germline. The CDR3 sequence: CASSPGFQETQYF. CDR3 bases: TGCGCCAGCAGCCCAGGGTTCCAAGAGACCCAGTACTTC.

The chain uses TRBV28 and TRBJ2-7; 7 bases are shared with TRBD1. The CDR3 loop spans 16 amino acids. The ends lost 4 bases at V and 5 bases at J; junction bases unmatched: 14. In germline, CDR1 is MDHEN, CDR2 SYDVKM. The CDR3 DNA follows: TGTGCCAGCAGTTCCACCGGCAGGGGGATTCTCGACGAGCAGTACTTC. Translated: CASSSTGRGILDEQYF.

The chain employs TRBV24-1 and TRBJ2-7; 8 bases agree with TRBD1. The junction had 4 bases not matched to a gene; V was cut back by 9 bases and J by 4 bases. Germline V lookup: CDR1 KGHDR, CDR2 SFDVKD. This CDR3 is 12 amino acids long. This CDR3 reads CATQGARYEQYF. CDR3 DNA sequence: TGTGCCACCCAGGGGGCAAGGTACGAGCAGTACTTC.

V is TRBV28 and J is TRBJ2-1; 9 positions match TRBD2. This CDR3 region has 12 residues. Germline loops: CDR1 MDHEN, CDR2 SYDVKM. J was trimmed by 15 bases and V by 2 bases; bases with no gene match: 5. The CDR3 reads CASSLRREGPFF. The CDR3 DNA reads TGTGCCAGCAGTTTAAGGCGGGAGGGCCCGTTCTTC.

The J gene is TRBJ2-1, the V gene TRBV28; D uncertain. CDR3 length: 17 amino acids. CDR1 is MDHEN and CDR2 is SYDVKM in the germline V gene. Trimming took 2 bases from V and 0 from J, leaving 14 bases between them. CDR3 bases: TGTGCCAGCAGTTTAGATGAGTGGGCCGCCTCCTACAATGAGCAGTTCTTC. Translated: CASSLDEWAASYNEQFF.

This chain joins TRBV29-1 and TRBJ2-3; 10 bases match TRBD2. Looked up from germline, CDR1 is SQVTM and CDR2 is ANQGSEA. V gave up 6 bases and J gave up 4 bases; unmatched junction bases: 4. The CDR3 sequence is 13 residues long. CDR3 loop: CSVTGTSADTQYF. The CDR3 DNA reads as TGCAGCGTAACCGGGACTAGCGCAGATACGCAGTATTTT.

This sequence joins TRBV13 and TRBJ1-2; the match to TRBD1 covers 7 bases. The CDR3 runs to 14 residues. With V trimmed by 3 bases and J by 7 bases, 8 bases remained unmatched. Per germline, CDR1 PRHDT and CDR2 FYEKMQ (reference sequence). This chain's CDR3 is CASSFDRARGGYTF. The CDR3 bases are TGTGCCAGCAGCTTCGACAGGGCCCGCGGTGGCTACACCTTC.

The chain uses TRBV29-1 and TRBJ2-1, with TRBD2 identical over 10 bases. The V gene end was trimmed by 4 bases and the J gene end by 6 bases; junction bases not matched to a gene: 3. Germline V lookup: CDR1 SQVTM, CDR2 ANQGSEA. The CDR3 is made up of 13 amino acids. CDR3 loop: CSVAAGGLNEQFF. In nucleotides, the CDR3 is TGCAGCGTTGCAGCGGGAGGGCTCAATGAGCAGTTCTTC.

This chain uses TRBV6-4 with TRBJ1-2, with TRBD1 matching 11 bases. CDR1 and CDR2 from the germline V gene are MRHNA and SNTAGT. The CDR3 runs 13 residues. V lost 6 bases, J lost 7 bases, and 4 bases stayed unmatched. The CDR3 DNA is TGTGCCAGCAGCGCCGGGACAGGGGGTGGCTACACCTTC. Protein sequence: CASSAGTGGGYTF.

This rearrangement joins TRBV15 to TRBJ1-5; 9 positions agree with TRBD1. This CDR3 spans 14 amino acids. V shed 4 bases, J shed 7 bases, and the junction held 5 bases outside the gene matches. In germline, CDR1 is LNHNV, CDR2 YYDKDF (reference sequence). The CDR3 here is CATSMGQGSQPQHF. CDR3 nucleotide sequence: TGTGCCACCAGCATGGGACAGGGAAGCCAGCCCCAGCATTTT.

This clone showed up just once. The rearrangement joins TRBV28 to TRBJ2-7, with 14 nucleotides matching TRBD2. This CDR3 contains 17 residues. The germline CDR1 and CDR2 sequences are MDHEN and SYDVKM. Trimming took 6 bases from V and 2 from J; bases not matched to a gene: 9. The CDR3 region has the DNA TGTGCCAGCAGCCGGACTAGCGGGAGGAATGTCGCCTACGAGCAGTACTTC. Residues: CASSRTSGRNVAYEQYF.

This chain links TRBV19 with TRBJ2-7; maybe TRBD2 (6 bases). Deletions cut 0 bases from V and 6 bases from J, with 15 bases between. CDR1 LNHDA and CDR2 SQIVND come from the germline V gene (reference sequence). The CDR3 extends over 15 amino acids. CDR3 sequence reads: CASSIDALAVAEQYF. The CDR3, as DNA: TGTGCCAGTAGTATAGATGCACTAGCCGTGGCCGAGCAGTACTTC.

The J gene is TRBJ2-7, the V gene TRBV11-2; possibly TRBD2 for D (6 bases). Per germline, CDR1 SGHAT and CDR2 FQNNGV. The CDR3 is 14 amino acids. Trimming pared 4 bases from V and 5 bases from J, leaving 15 bases between. The CDR3 spells CASSSYRERNEQYF. The CDR3 DNA reads as TGTGCCAGCAGCTCGTATCGGGAGAGAAACGAGCAGTACTTC.

This chain links TRBV6-2 or TRBV6-3 with TRBJ2-3, with a weak D call TRBD1 (5 bases). The germline V and J ends were trimmed by 7 bases and 0 bases, with 11 bases remaining between them. Per germline, CDR1 MNHEY and CDR2 SVGEGT. This CDR3 has 14 amino acids. The CDR3 coding sequence is TGTGCCAGCAACCCCGGACATAGCACAGATACGCAGTATTTT. Protein sequence: CASNPGHSTDTQYF.

This chain uses TRBV25-1 with TRBJ2-3; D perhaps matches TRBD1 (6 bases). This CDR3 has 16 residues. Germline V gene lookup returns CDR1 MGHDK and CDR2 SYGVNS. The V gene lost 0 bases and the J gene lost 0 bases, with 10 bases spanning the gap. The CDR3 bases are TGTGCCAGCAGTGAATATGGTACAGGGAGCACAGATACGCAGTATTTT. Its translation is CASSEYGTGSTDTQYF. Combining the CDR3 with reference TRBV25-1 and TRBJ2-3 gives the whole variable domain EADIYQTPRYLVIGTGKKITLECSQTMGHDKMYWYQQDPGMELHLIHYSYGVNSTEKGDLSSESTVSRIRTEHFPLTLESARPSHTSQYLCASSEYGTGSTDTQYFGPGTRLTVL.

The chain employs TRBV18 and TRBJ1-1; no definite D call. Trimming removed 3 bases at V and 0 bases at J, with 14 bases between. Germline V CDR1 and CDR2: KGHSH, LQKENI. This CDR3 comprises 16 residues. CDR3 protein: CASSPQLATVNTEAFF. CDR3 nucleotides: TGTGCCAGCTCACCCCAATTGGCCACAGTGAACACTGAAGCTTTCTTT. The full variable domain, rest sourced from reference TRBV18 and TRBJ1-1, is NAGVMQNPRHLVRRRGQEARLRCSPMKGHSHVYWYRQLPEEGLKFMVYLQKENIIDESGMPKERFSAEFPKEGPSILRIQQVVRGDSAAYFCASSPQLATVNTEAFFGQGTRLTVV.

This chain connects TRBV7-9 to TRBJ1-3; 7 positions agree with TRBD1. Per the germline V gene, CDR1 is SEHNR and CDR2 is FQNEAQ (reference sequence). With V trimmed by 7 bases and J by 3 bases, 15 bases remained unmatched. The CDR3 is made up of 17 amino acids. DNA of the CDR3: TGTGCCAGCACCGATAGGGGGCGGAAGGGGATTGGAAACACCATATATTTT. Residues: CASTDRGRKGIGNTIYF.

The J gene is TRBJ2-5, the V gene TRBV4-1, with D possibly matching TRBD2 (6 bases). V lost 0 bases and J 5 bases, leaving 16 bases between the germline ends. CDR1 and CDR2 (germline): MGHRA, YSYEKL. This CDR3 has 16 residues. In nucleotides, the CDR3 is TGCGCCAGCAGCCAAGATTCCCGAGCGGGCGGGGAGACCCAGTACTTC. This gives the protein CASSQDSRAGGETQYF.

V and J are TRBV6-5 and TRBJ2-1, with D possibly matching TRBD2 (6 bases). Germline-derived CDR1 and CDR2 are MNHEY and SVGAGI. The CDR3 extends over 14 amino acids. Trimming left V 6 bases short and J 6 bases short, with 15 bases between. The DNA of the CDR3 is TGTGCCAGCAGGGGGGGAGGTCGGGCCAATGAGCAGTTCTTC. Protein product: CASRGGGRANEQFF.

The genes are TRBV20-1 and TRBJ2-7, with 7 nucleotides matching TRBD2. V dropped 6 bases and J dropped 7; count of bases not matched to a gene: 6. CDR3 length equals 11 residues. Germline V gene sequence: CDR1 DFQATT, CDR2 SNEGSKA (reference sequence). The CDR3 region has the DNA TGCAGTGCAGGGCTGGGGGGGGAGCAGTACTTC. It specifies CSAGLGGEQYF.

The genes are TRBV21-1 and TRBJ1-2; the tabulated D call, TRBD1, remains unverified against the DNA. TRBV21-1 is a pseudogene. CDR3 length equals 15 residues. The CDR3 sequence is CASSNDNRINYGYTF. The CDR3 nucleotides read TGTGCCAGCAGCAACGACAACCGGATAAACTATGGCTACACCTTC.

In its sample, this clone was seen once. The V and J genes are TRBV7-2 and TRBJ2-1, with D possibly being TRBD2 (6 bases). V was cut by 1 base and J by 2 bases, with 12 bases left in between. This CDR3 is built from 16 residues. Germline assignment: CDR1 SGHTA and CDR2 FQGNSA. The CDR3 region is CASSLGGVVAYNEQFF. CDR3 coding DNA: TGTGCCAGCAGCTTAGGCGGGGTAGTGGCCTACAATGAGCAGTTCTTC.

The genes are TRBV3-1 (or the pseudogene TRBV3-2) and TRBJ1-2; D gene ambiguous. Trimming took off 4 bases at V and 8 bases at J, with 26 bases between the two ends. This CDR3 is built from 17 residues. Germline V gene lookup returns CDR1 LGHDT and CDR2 YNNKEL (reference sequence). CDR3: CASSPGLGGYTARGYTF. CDR3 coding DNA: TGTGCCAGCAGCCCGGGGTTAGGTGGCTACACCGCACGGGGCTACACCTTC.

V gene TRBV6-2 or TRBV6-3 combines with J gene TRBJ2-1; 12 bases agree with TRBD2. The germline V gene has CDR1 MNHEY and CDR2 SVGEGT. The CDR3 covers 17 residues. V trimming: 6 bases; J trimming: 7 bases; junction bases outside the gene matches: 13. This CDR3 is CASSPSASGRALNEQFF. The DNA for the CDR3 is TGTGCCAGCAGCCCCTCGGCTAGCGGGAGGGCCCTGAATGAGCAGTTCTTC.